This T cell receptor (beta chain) appears in the sequencing data of a study of CD8+ T cells in alopecia areata. Study details: In an open-label trial, patients got 5 to 10 mg tofacitinib twice daily.

Germline values: CDR1 ENHRY, CDR2 SYGVKD. This CDR3 has 15 amino acids. After removal of 3 bases from V and 5 bases from J, the junction contained 6 bases not matched to a gene. Reverse transcribed after extraction, RNA yielded cDNA as the sequencing template. Clones were sequenced by immunoSEQ multiplex PCR, and TCRdb holds only the in-frame ones, with some missing. Among some 19,000 clones, more than 60% were seen once, and the ten largest hold over 6%. Alopecia areata patients gave lesional scalp punch biopsies and peripheral blood samples. Study findings and constraints: Clonality in lesional scalp, especially alopecia totalis/universalis, exceeded that of normal scalp. Sharing of TCRs across patients appeared less clear than in mice, possibly for HLA-related reasons.

For this clone: The antigen is not known.

This clonotype was obtained from a human donor with alopecia areata. The chain carries TRBV10-3 and TRBJ2-3; 9 positions agree with TRBD2. Sequences were derived from skin, sampled at week 0. CDR3 residues: CAISEVAGVRDTQYF. For the CDR3, the DNA is TGTGCCATCAGTGAAGTAGCGGGGGTTAGAGATACGCAGTATTTT.